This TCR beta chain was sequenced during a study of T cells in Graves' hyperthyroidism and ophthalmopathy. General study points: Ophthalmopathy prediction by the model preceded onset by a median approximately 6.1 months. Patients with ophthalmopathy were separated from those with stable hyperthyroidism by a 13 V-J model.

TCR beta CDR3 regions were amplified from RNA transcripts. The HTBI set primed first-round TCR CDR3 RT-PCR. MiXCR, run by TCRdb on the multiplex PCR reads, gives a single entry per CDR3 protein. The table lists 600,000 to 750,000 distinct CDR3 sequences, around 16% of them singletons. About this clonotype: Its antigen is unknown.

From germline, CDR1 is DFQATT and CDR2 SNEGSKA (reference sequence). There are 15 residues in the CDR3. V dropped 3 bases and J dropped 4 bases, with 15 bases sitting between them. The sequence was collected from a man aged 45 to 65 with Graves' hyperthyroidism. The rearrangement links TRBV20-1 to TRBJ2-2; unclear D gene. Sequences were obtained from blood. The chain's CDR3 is CSARNDMTSTGELFF. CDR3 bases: TGCAGTGCTAGGAATGATATGACGAGCACCGGGGAGCTGTTTTTT.